This record looks at one TCR beta chain sequence and its context. Its binding antigen is unknown. One base away there is no much larger clone; base qualities are not given. These data come from a study of T-cell reconstitution after alpha-beta-depleted transplantation in children listed by TCRdb under 2016. Broadly, across the study: Using TCR repertoire profiling, the study quantitatively followed how T-cell immune reconstitution unfolded in children after TCRalphabeta/CD19-depleted allogeneic hematopoietic cell transplantation. Beyond this particular receptor, the publication reports: In some patients, the high TCRbeta diversity seen at day 60 was put down to recipient T cells and intrathymic progenitors that had survived conditioning. Apparently early alphabetaT-cell count recovery about two months after transplant reportedly relied on only several hundred rapidly expanded clones derived from non-depleted graft cells. The frequencies of hyperexpanded clones fell over the following months, and after one year, T-cell counts and TCRbeta diversity were mostly attributed to newly produced T cells.

The treatment or condition label corresponds to: allogeneic hematopoietic cell transplantation with graft depleted of TCRalphabeta T cells and CD19 B cells. TCRalphabeta/CD19-depleted allogeneic hematopoietic cell grafts were given to the transplant recipients, all of whom were children. Libraries were built with PCR. TCRdb shows the sequencer as Illumina HiSeq 2500. TCR libraries were prepared with molecular barcoding, using unique molecular identifiers to normalize TCRbeta repertoire quantification. The raw public data were reprocessed by TCRdb itself: fastp quality trimming at Q25, MiXCR clonotype calling, in-frame beta chains only. Each entry merges the rows of one CDR3 protein and shows their most common DNA and genes. For this sample the table gives more than 200,000 distinct CDR3 sequences, of which under 30% were detected only once. The ten largest clones take up roughly 2.6% of the sample.

Unmatched junction bases come to 4, with V trimmed by 3 bases and J by 2 bases. The germline V gene provides CDR1 SQVTM and CDR2 ANQGSEA. From its cysteine to its phenylalanine, the CDR3 spans 13 amino acids. Of all the DNA, just the CDR3 is kept, 39 bases in frame from base 1. The TCR comes from a girl between 2 and 10 years old with Fanconi anemia, due to receive a stem cell transplant. Here the sequenced sample was PBMCs, taken before TCRalphabeta/CD19-depleted stem cell transplant. The sequence is built from TRBV29-1 and TRBJ2-7, with 7 bases aligning to TRBD1. The CDR3: CSVEIRGTYEQYF. The sequenced DNA is TGCAGCGTTGAGATCAGGGGGACCTACGAGCAGTACTTC.